Each of the 15 T cell receptor beta chains below was sequenced from the same sample in a study of patients and donors after allogeneic stem cell transplantation. TCRdb processed the RT-PCR reads anew with MiXCR; each CDR3 protein has one entry. Among approximately 220,000 distinct CDR3 sequences listed, over 30% were seen once. Sequences were obtained from blood, either unsorted or a sorted T cell fraction (not recorded which). The receptors come from a human donor who was either an allogeneic HSCT recipient or a stem cell or donor lymphocyte infusion donor (not recorded which). It is not recorded whose cells these are; they may come from a transplant donor.

In its sample, this clonotype was seen a few times. V and J are TRBV5-1 and TRBJ1-5; possible D gene TRBD1, 6 bases. The length of the CDR3 is 13 residues. V gave up 4 bases and J gave up 5 bases, with 10 bases separating them. Germline V lookup: CDR1 SGHRS, CDR2 YFSETQ. The CDR3, as DNA: TGCGCCAGCAGCCCCGGACAGTATCAGCCCCAGCATTTT. This codes for CASSPGQYQPQHF.

The V call is TRBV20-1, the J call TRBJ2-2, with a possible D match to TRBD1 (5 bases). V lost 4 bases, J lost 1 base, and 7 bases lay in between. The CDR3 contains 13 residues. Germline V gene sequence: CDR1 DFQATT, CDR2 SNEGSKA (reference sequence). Here the CDR3 DNA reads TGCAGTGCTAACAGGCGGAACACCGGGGAGCTGTTTTTT. Translating gives CSANRRNTGELFF.

This rearrangement joins TRBV3-1 to TRBJ2-7; D unresolved. Deletions cut 1 base from V and 2 bases from J, with 12 bases between. The germline gives CDR1 LGHDT, CDR2 YNNKEL (reference sequence). The length of the CDR3 is 15 residues. In DNA, the CDR3 is TGTGCCAGCAGCCAAGCGGGCAGGTGGGCCTACGAGCAGTACTTC. It translates to CASSQAGRWAYEQYF.

CDR3 bases: TGTGCCAGCAGTTTAAGTGGTGAGGGTCAGCCCCAGCATTTT. It specifies CASSLSGEGQPQHF. The chain links TRBV27 to TRBJ1-5; D not certain. From germline, CDR1 is MNHEY and CDR2 SMNVEV (reference sequence). This CDR3 has 14 residues. V gave up 2 bases and J gave up 6 bases, with 11 bases separating them.

There are a few counts of this clonotype. The J gene is TRBJ2-7, the V gene TRBV29-1, with TRBD2 as a possible D gene (5 bases). V was shortened by 2 bases and J by 2 bases, with 7 bases between the two germline ends. From germline, CDR1 is SQVTM and CDR2 ANQGSEA. CDR3 size: 12 residues. CDR3 protein: CSVETGTYEQYF. The CDR3 nucleotides read TGCAGCGTTGAAACGGGGACCTACGAGCAGTACTTC.

This clonotype came up a few times. The V and J genes are TRBV7-2 and TRBJ1-1, with a tentative D call TRBD1 (6 bases). The CDR3 consists of 14 residues. Germline values: CDR1 SGHTA, CDR2 FQGNSA. V was pared by 6 bases and J by 0 bases, with 11 bases between. The CDR3 DNA sequence: TGTGCCAGCAGAGTGGGGGCTCTGAACACTGAAGCTTTCTTT. The encoded protein is CASRVGALNTEAFF.

The rearrangement links TRBV28 to TRBJ2-7; possibly TRBD1 for D (5 bases). CDR1 and CDR2 from the germline V gene are MDHEN and SYDVKM. V dropped 5 bases and J dropped 3 bases, with 14 bases sitting between them. CDR3 size: 14 residues. CDR3 sequence (DNA): TGTGCCAGCAGTCTCAGTCCAGGGATCTACGAGCAGTACTTC. Its protein product is CASSLSPGIYEQYF.

The V call is TRBV6-2 or TRBV6-3, the J call TRBJ1-2; D may be TRBD1 (6 bases). Germline CDR1 MNHEY, CDR2 SVGEGT. The CDR3 length is 12 residues. V lost 6 bases and J lost 8, with 13 bases in between. The CDR3 sequence: CASRSTGGGYTF. For the CDR3, the DNA is TGTGCCAGCAGATCGACAGGCGGAGGCTACACCTTC.

This chain connects TRBV7-3 to TRBJ1-6, with 7 bases aligning to TRBD1. Trimming at V came to 5 bases and at J to 7 bases, leaving 17 bases not matched to a gene. The germline gives CDR1 SGHTA, CDR2 FQGTGA. The CDR3 loop spans 18 amino acids. This CDR3 is CASSPRNGQGVYNSPLHF. Written as DNA, the CDR3 is TGTGCCAGCAGCCCAAGGAATGGGCAGGGGGTATACAATTCACCCCTCCACTTT.

This clonotype was found once. This chain joins TRBV7-8 and TRBJ1-2; 8 positions agree with TRBD1. The CDR3 extends over 15 amino acids. Germline CDR1 SGHVS, CDR2 FQNEAQ. Trimming cost V 8 bases and J 8 bases; bases outside gene matches: 16. CDR3 bases: TGTGCCAGCGCCCAGAGGGGCCAGGGGGCGTGGGGCTACACCTTC. It encodes CASAQRGQGAWGYTF. Filled out from reference TRBV7-8 and TRBJ1-2, the complete variable domain reads GAGVSQSPRYKVAKRGQDVALRCDPISGHVSLFWYQQALGQGPEFLTYFQNEAQLDKSGLPSDRFFAERPEGSVSTLKIQRTQQEDSAVYLCASAQRGQGAWGYTFGSGTRLTVV.

This clonotype was picked up a small number of times. This chain uses TRBV7-8 with TRBJ2-3, with 15 nucleotides matching TRBD2. With V trimmed by 9 bases and J by 6 bases, 7 bases remained unmatched. Germline CDR1 reads SGHVS; CDR2 reads FQNEAQ. The CDR3 sequence is 15 residues long. The CDR3 DNA reads as TGTGCCAGTCGGACTAGCGGGGGGGCCTCGGATACGCAGTATTTT. Translating gives CASRTSGGASDTQYF.

The chain recombines TRBV28 with TRBJ1-5, with D unresolved. V dropped 3 bases and J dropped 7 bases, with 7 bases sitting between them. The CDR3 covers 12 residues. Germline CDR1 is MDHEN and CDR2 is SYDVKM. CDR3 sequence: CASSFLGQPQHF. The CDR3, as DNA: TGTGCCAGCAGTTTCTTGGGACAGCCCCAGCATTTT.

V usage is TRBV4-1 and J usage is TRBJ1-5; 8 bases are shared with TRBD1. V lost 3 bases to trimming and J lost 4 bases; unmatched junction nucleotides: 5. Germline lookup yields CDR1 MGHRA and CDR2 YSYEKL. The CDR3 is 15 residues long. The CDR3 sequence is CASSQPGTGNQPQHF. In DNA, the CDR3 is TGCGCCAGCAGCCAGCCCGGGACAGGTAATCAGCCCCAGCATTTT.

The rearrangement joins TRBV28 to TRBJ1-1, with D perhaps TRBD1 (6 bases). The CDR3 contains 15 residues. Per germline, CDR1 MDHEN and CDR2 SYDVKM. The germline V and J ends were trimmed by 7 bases and 1 base, with 16 bases remaining between them. CDR3 nucleotide sequence: TGTGCCAGCACTATCGCGGGGGGCGCGAACACTGAAGCTTTCTTT. Translation gives CASTIAGGANTEAFF.

The CDR3 nucleotides are TGCGCCAGCAGCTTGGGGACAGGAGTGAACTATGGCTACACCTTC. Protein product: CASSLGTGVNYGYTF. V usage is TRBV5-1 and J usage is TRBJ1-2, with TRBD1 matching 7 bases. The CDR3 runs to 15 residues. Germline-derived CDR1 and CDR2 are SGHRS and YFSETQ. The ends lost 0 bases at V and 2 bases at J; junction bases unmatched: 4.